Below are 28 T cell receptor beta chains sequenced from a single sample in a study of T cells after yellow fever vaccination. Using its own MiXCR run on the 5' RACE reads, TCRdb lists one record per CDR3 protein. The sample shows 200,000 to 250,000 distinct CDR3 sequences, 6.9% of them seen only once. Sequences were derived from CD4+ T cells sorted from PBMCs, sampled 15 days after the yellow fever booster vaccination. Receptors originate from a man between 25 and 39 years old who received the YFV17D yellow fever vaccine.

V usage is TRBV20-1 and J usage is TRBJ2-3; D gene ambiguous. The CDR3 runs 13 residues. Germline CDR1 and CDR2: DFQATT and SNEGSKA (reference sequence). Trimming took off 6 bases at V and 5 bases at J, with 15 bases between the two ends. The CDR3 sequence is CSASRTAQDTQYF. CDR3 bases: TGCAGTGCCTCCCGGACCGCCCAAGATACGCAGTATTTT.

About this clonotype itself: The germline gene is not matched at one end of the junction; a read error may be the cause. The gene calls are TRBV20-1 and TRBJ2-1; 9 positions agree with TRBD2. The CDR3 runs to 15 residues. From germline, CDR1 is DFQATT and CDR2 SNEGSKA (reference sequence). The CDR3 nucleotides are TGCAGTGCTCCTAGCGGGGCGACCTCCTTCAATGAGCAGTTCTTC. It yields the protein CSAPSGATSFNEQFF.

CDR3 sequence reads: CASSQPTTGTGYEQYF. The DNA for the CDR3 is TGTGCCAGCAGCCAACCAACGACAGGGACAGGGTACGAGCAGTACTTC. The V call is TRBV7-9, the J call TRBJ2-7; 9 nucleotides match TRBD1. Unmatched junction bases numbered 12, after V lost 5 bases and J lost 4 bases. Germline CDR1 reads SEHNR; CDR2 reads FQNEAQ (reference sequence). The CDR3 length is 16 residues.

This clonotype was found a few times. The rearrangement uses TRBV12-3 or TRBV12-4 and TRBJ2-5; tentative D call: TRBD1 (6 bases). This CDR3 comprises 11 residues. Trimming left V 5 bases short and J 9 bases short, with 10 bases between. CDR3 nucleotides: TGTGCCAGCAGTACAGGGTTTTCCCAGTACTTC. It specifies CASSTGFSQYF.

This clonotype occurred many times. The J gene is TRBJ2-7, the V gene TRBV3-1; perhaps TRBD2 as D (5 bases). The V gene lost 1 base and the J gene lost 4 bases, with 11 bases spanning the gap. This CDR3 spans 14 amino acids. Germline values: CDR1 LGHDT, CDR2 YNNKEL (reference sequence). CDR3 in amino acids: CASSQVGGSYEQYF. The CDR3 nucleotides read TGTGCCAGCAGCCAAGTAGGAGGAAGTTACGAGCAGTACTTC.

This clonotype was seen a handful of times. CDR3 bases: TGTGCCAGCAGCTTTCGACAGGGTGGTAACTATGGCTACACCTTC. It codes for CASSFRQGGNYGYTF. This chain uses TRBV3-1 with TRBJ1-2; 7 nucleotides agree with TRBD1. Unmatched junction bases numbered 7, after V lost 5 bases and J lost 1 base. The CDR3 consists of 15 residues. Germline V gene sequence: CDR1 LGHDT, CDR2 YNNKEL (reference sequence).

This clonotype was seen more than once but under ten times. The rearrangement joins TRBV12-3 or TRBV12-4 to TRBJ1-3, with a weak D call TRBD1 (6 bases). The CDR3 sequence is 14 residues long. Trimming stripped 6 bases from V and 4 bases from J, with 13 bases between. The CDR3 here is CASSEGGRGNTIYF. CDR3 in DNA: TGTGCCAGCAGCGAAGGGGGAAGAGGAAACACCATATATTTT.

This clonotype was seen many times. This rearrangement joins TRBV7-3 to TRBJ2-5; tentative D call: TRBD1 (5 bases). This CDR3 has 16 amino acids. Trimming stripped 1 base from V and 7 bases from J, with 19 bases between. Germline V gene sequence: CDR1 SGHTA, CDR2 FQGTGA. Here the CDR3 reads CASSLKPGMLQGTQYF. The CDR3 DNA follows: TGTGCCAGCAGCTTAAAGCCAGGCATGCTCCAGGGGACCCAGTACTTC.

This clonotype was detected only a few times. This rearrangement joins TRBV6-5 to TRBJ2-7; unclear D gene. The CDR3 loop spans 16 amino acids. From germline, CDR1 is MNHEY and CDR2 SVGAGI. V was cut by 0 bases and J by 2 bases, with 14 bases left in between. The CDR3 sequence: CASSYSLRQSPYEQYF. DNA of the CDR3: TGTGCCAGCAGTTACTCATTACGGCAGAGTCCCTACGAGCAGTACTTC.

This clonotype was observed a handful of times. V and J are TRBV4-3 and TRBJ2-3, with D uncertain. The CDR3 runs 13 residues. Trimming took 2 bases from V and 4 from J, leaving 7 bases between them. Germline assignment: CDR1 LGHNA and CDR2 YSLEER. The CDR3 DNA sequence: TGCGCCAGCAGCCAAAGGCCCCCAGATACGCAGTATTTT. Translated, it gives CASSQRPPDTQYF.

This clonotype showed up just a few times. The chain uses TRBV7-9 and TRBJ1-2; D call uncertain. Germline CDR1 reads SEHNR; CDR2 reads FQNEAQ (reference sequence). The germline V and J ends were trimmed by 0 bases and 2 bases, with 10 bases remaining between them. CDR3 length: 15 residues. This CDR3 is CASSLATGDNYGYTF. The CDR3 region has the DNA TGTGCCAGCAGCTTAGCGACGGGAGACAACTATGGCTACACCTTC.

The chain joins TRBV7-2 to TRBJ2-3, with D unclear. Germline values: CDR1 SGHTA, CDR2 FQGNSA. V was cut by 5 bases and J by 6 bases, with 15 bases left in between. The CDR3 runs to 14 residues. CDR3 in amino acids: CASSIVATGDTQYF. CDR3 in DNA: TGTGCCAGCAGCATAGTAGCCACTGGGGATACGCAGTATTTT.

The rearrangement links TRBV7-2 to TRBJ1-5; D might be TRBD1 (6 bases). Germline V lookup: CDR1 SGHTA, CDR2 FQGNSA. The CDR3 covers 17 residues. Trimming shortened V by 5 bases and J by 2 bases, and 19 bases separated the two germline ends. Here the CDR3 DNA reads TGTGCCAGCAGCCCCACGTTCGGGGGCGATGGCAATCAGCCCCAGCATTTT. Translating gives CASSPTFGGDGNQPQHF.

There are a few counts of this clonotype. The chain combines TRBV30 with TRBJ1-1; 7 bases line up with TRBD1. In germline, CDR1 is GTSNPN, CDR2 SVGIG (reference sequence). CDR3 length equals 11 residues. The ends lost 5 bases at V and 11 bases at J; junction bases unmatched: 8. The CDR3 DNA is TGTGCCTGGCTCTTTTTACAGGGGGCTTTCTTT. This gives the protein CAWLFLQGAFF.

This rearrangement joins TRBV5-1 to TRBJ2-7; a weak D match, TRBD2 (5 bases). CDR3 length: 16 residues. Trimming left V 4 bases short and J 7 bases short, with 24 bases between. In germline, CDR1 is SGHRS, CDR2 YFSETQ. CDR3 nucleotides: TGCGCCAGCAGCCTCCCTGGATCCTCAGGCGGCGGGGAGCAGTACTTC. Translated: CASSLPGSSGGGEQYF. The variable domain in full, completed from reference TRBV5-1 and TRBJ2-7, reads KAGVTQTPRYLIKTRGQQVTLSCSPISGHRSVSWYQQTPGQGLQFLFEYFSETQRNKGNFPGRFSGRQFSNSRSEMNVSTLELGDSALYLCASSLPGSSGGGEQYFGPGTRLTVT.

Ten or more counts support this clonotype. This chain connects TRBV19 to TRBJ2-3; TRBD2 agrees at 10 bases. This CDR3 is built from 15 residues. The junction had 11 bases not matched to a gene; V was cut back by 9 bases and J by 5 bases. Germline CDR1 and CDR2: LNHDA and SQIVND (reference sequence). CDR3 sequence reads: CASNPHLAGVDTQYF. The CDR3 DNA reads TGTGCCAGCAACCCTCACCTAGCGGGAGTAGATACGCAGTATTTT.

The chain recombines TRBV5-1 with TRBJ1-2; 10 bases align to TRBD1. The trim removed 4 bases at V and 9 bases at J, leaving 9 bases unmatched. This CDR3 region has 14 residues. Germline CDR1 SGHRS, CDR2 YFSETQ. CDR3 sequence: CASSPNRDRGRYTF. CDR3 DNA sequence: TGCGCCAGCAGCCCGAACCGGGACAGGGGCCGCTACACCTTC.

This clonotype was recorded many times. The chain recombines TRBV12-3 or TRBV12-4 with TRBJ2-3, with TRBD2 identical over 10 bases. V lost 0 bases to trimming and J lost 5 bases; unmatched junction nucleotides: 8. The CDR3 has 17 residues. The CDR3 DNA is TGTGCCAGCAGTTTAGCCGAGACTAGCGGGCGAGGAGATACGCAGTATTTT. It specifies CASSLAETSGRGDTQYF.

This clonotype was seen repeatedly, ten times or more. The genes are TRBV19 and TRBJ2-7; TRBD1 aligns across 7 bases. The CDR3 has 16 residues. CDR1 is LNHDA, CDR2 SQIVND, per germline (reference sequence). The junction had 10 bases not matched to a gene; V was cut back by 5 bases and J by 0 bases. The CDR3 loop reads CASSFWGTESSYEQYF. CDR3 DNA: TGTGCCAGTAGTTTCTGGGGGACAGAGAGCTCCTACGAGCAGTACTTC.

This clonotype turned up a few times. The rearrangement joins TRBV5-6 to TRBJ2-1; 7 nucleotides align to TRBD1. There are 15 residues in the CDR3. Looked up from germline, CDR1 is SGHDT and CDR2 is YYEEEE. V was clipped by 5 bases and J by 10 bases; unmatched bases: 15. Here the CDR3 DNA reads TGTGCCAGCAGTTCCATGGACAGGCCGATAAGGGAGCAGTTCTTC. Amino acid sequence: CASSSMDRPIREQFF.

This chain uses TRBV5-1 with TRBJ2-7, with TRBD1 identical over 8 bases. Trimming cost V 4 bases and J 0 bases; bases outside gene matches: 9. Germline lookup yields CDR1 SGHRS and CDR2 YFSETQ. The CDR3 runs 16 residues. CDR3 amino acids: CASSPTPGQDSYEQYF. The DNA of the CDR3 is TGCGCCAGCAGCCCAACACCGGGACAGGACTCCTACGAGCAGTACTTC. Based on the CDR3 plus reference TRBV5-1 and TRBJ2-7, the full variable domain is KAGVTQTPRYLIKTRGQQVTLSCSPISGHRSVSWYQQTPGQGLQFLFEYFSETQRNKGNFPGRFSGRQFSNSRSEMNVSTLELGDSALYLCASSPTPGQDSYEQYFGPGTRLTVT.

The CDR3 DNA is TGTGCCAGCAGTTGGAGCGCTCACTCCTACGAGCAGTACTTC. Its translation: CASSWSAHSYEQYF. The V gene is TRBV6-1, the J gene TRBJ2-7; D gene ambiguous. Trimming removed 5 bases from V and 0 bases from J, with 11 bases in between. CDR3 length equals 14 residues. CDR1 and CDR2 from the germline V gene are MNHNS and SASEGT.

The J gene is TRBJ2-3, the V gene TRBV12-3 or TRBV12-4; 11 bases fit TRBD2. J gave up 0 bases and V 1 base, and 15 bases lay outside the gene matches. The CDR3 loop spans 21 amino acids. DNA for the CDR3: TGTGCCAGCAGTTTAGGGTGGAGAGGGGGCTCTAGCGGGAGGAGCACAGATACGCAGTATTTT. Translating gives CASSLGWRGGSSGRSTDTQYF.

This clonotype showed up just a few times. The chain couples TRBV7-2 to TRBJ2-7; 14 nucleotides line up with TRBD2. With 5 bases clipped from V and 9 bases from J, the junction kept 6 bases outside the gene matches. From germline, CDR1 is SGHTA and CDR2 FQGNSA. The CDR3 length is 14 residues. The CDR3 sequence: CASSQGLAGEVQYF. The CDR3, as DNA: TGTGCCAGCAGCCAGGGACTAGCGGGAGAAGTGCAGTACTTC.

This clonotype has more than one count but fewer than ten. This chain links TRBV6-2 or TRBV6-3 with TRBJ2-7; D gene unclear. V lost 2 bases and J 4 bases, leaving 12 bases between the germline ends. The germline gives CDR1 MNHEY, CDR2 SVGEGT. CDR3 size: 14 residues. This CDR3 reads CASSYVGGPYEQYF. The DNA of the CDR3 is TGTGCCAGCAGTTACGTGGGCGGCCCATACGAGCAGTACTTC.

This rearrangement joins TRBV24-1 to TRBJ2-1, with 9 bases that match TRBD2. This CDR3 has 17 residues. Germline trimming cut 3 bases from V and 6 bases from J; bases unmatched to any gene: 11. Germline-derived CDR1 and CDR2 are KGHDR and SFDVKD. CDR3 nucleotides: TGTGCCACCAGTGATCCCGCCCCCGCGGGAGGGCTCAATGAGCAGTTCTTC. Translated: CATSDPAPAGGLNEQFF.

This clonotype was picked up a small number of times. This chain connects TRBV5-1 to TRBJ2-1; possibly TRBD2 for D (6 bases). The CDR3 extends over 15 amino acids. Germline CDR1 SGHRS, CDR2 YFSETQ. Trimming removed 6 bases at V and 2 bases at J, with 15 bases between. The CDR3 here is CASTESRLAYNEQFF. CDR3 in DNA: TGCGCCAGCACCGAATCCCGACTAGCCTACAATGAGCAGTTCTTC.

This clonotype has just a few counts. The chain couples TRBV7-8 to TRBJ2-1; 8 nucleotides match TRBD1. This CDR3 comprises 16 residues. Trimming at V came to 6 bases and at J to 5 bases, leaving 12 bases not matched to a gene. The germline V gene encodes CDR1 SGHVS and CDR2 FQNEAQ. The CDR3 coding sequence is TGTGCCAGCAGACAATTGGCACAGGGGGGACACAATGAGCAGTTCTTC. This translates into CASRQLAQGGHNEQFF.